The 21 T cell receptor beta chains below come from one sample, sequenced in a study of radiotherapy plus CTLA-4 blockade in lung cancer. Method: immunoSEQ multiplex PCR; TCRdb's copy keeps in-frame clones and lacks some. The table records 50,000 to 65,000 clones, 70% to 80% of them present only once. The specimen comprised peripheral blood, sampled from a patient treated with radiotherapy plus ipilimumab. Receptors were obtained from a human donor with non-small cell lung cancer who had a complete response to radiotherapy plus ipilimumab.

J is TRBJ2-1 and V is TRBV27; a weak D match, TRBD1 (6 bases). Trimming removed 3 bases at V and 6 bases at J, with 12 bases between. Germline V gene data show CDR1 as MNHEY and CDR2 as SMNVEV (reference sequence). This CDR3 has 14 residues. CDR3 in DNA: TGTGCCAGCAGTTTCGCGGACAGAATCAATGAGCAGTTCTTC. Protein product: CASSFADRINEQFF.

J is TRBJ1-3 and V is TRBV2, with TRBD1 identical over 8 bases. CDR3 length: 15 amino acids. After removal of 4 bases from V and 8 bases from J, the junction contained 10 bases not matched to a gene. Per the germline V gene, CDR1 is SNHLY and CDR2 is FYNNEI. The CDR3 protein is CASSGGTGPGDTIYF. In DNA, the CDR3 is TGTGCCAGCAGTGGCGGGACAGGCCCTGGGGACACCATATATTTT.

The chain uses TRBV19 and TRBJ2-1; weak D call: TRBD2 (7 bases). V lost 8 bases and J 5 bases, leaving 19 bases between the germline ends. Looked up from germline, CDR1 is LNHDA and CDR2 is SQIVND (reference sequence). CDR3 length: 15 amino acids. The CDR3 is CASQISRGANNEQFF. The CDR3 DNA reads TGTGCCAGTCAAATTAGTCGGGGGGCGAACAATGAGCAGTTCTTC.

This clone came up a few times. The chain couples TRBV20-1 to TRBJ1-1; D not resolved. Germline V gene lookup returns CDR1 DFQATT and CDR2 SNEGSKA (reference sequence). The CDR3 consists of 11 residues. V lost 7 bases and J lost 7, with 13 bases in between. The CDR3 here is CSVLRQIEAFF. CDR3 sequence (DNA): TGCAGTGTTCTCCGACAAATTGAAGCTTTCTTT.

In this sample, this clone turned up a few times. The chain is built from TRBV10-2 and TRBJ1-5; 7 nucleotides align to TRBD1. V lost 7 bases, J lost 0 bases, and 6 bases stayed unmatched. Germline V gives CDR1 WSHSY, CDR2 SAAADI. The length of the CDR3 is 15 residues. The CDR3 DNA follows: TGCGCCAGCAACCGGGACAGTAATAGCAATCAGCCCCAGCATTTT. This gives the protein CASNRDSNSNQPQHF.

The rearrangement joins TRBV9 to TRBJ2-3; unclear D gene. CDR1 is SGDLS, CDR2 YYNGEE, per germline. The ends were cut back, 2 bases at V and 3 bases at J, with 10 bases in the middle. This CDR3 comprises 14 residues. This CDR3 is CASSVRSETDTQYF. In DNA form, the CDR3 reads TGTGCCAGCAGCGTTCGGTCTGAGACAGATACGCAGTATTTT.

The chain combines TRBV15 with TRBJ2-5; 9 bases line up with TRBD1. Trimming at V came to 3 bases and at J to 4 bases, leaving 3 bases not matched to a gene. The CDR3 length is 14 residues. Germline-derived CDR1 and CDR2 are LNHNV and YYDKDF (reference sequence). The CDR3 coding sequence is TGTGCCACCAGCAGGTCGGGACAGGGAGAGACCCAGTACTTC. Protein product: CATSRSGQGETQYF.

The gene calls are TRBV19 and TRBJ1-5; TRBD1 is a possible D gene (6 bases). V gave up 3 bases and J gave up 4 bases, with 16 bases separating them. Germline lookup yields CDR1 LNHDA and CDR2 SQIVND (reference sequence). CDR3 length: 16 amino acids. The DNA for the CDR3 is TGTGCCAGTAGTATGATAAGGGACATGAGAAATCAGCCCCAGCATTTT. Translation gives CASSMIRDMRNQPQHF.

V usage is TRBV7-2 and J usage is TRBJ2-7; tentatively, D is TRBD1 (5 bases). Looked up from germline, CDR1 is SGHTA and CDR2 is FQGNSA. V was shortened by 4 bases and J by 5 bases, with 9 bases between the two germline ends. The CDR3 runs 12 residues. The CDR3 DNA reads as TGTGCCAGCAGCTCCAGGGTCCACGAGCAGTACTTC. Its protein is CASSSRVHEQYF.

DNA of the CDR3: TGTGCCATCAGTCATTTAGCCAGACAGGGATGGCCCACTGAAGCTTTCTTT. It codes for CAISHLARQGWPTEAFF. The rearrangement links TRBV10-3 to TRBJ1-1; TRBD1 agrees at 7 bases. The germline gives CDR1 ENHRY, CDR2 SYGVKD. V was clipped by 5 bases and J by 4 bases; unmatched bases: 16. The CDR3 consists of 17 residues.

The V gene is TRBV19, the J gene TRBJ2-5, with TRBD1 matching 8 bases. The CDR3 sequence is 13 residues long. The trim removed 6 bases at V and 2 bases at J, leaving 2 bases unmatched. Looked up from germline, CDR1 is LNHDA and CDR2 is SQIVND (reference sequence). CDR3 sequence reads: CASSRTGQETQYF. CDR3 coding DNA: TGTGCCAGTAGCCGGACAGGGCAAGAGACCCAGTACTTC.

The rearrangement links TRBV11-2 to TRBJ1-1; D is unresolved. Between the trimmed V and J ends, which lost 5 bases and 7 bases, there was a span of 8 bases. CDR3 length: 11 residues. Per the germline V gene, CDR1 is SGHAT and CDR2 is FQNNGV. For the CDR3, the DNA is TGTGCCAGCAGCCTGTACGGTGAAGCTTTCTTT. It translates to CASSLYGEAFF.

Only a few counts were recorded for this clone. V is TRBV5-4 and J is TRBJ1-2; TRBD1 might be the D (5 bases). The CDR3 loop spans 15 amino acids. V was clipped by 0 bases and J by 5 bases, with 14 bases between them. The germline gives CDR1 SGHNT, CDR2 YYREEE (reference sequence). CDR3 residues: CASSLDGTLLYGYTF. The DNA of the CDR3 is TGTGCCAGCAGCTTGGATGGGACTCTCCTTTATGGCTACACCTTC.

V usage is TRBV7-2 and J usage is TRBJ1-5, with D possibly matching TRBD1 (5 bases). The CDR3 spans 18 residues. V lost 3 bases and J lost 0, with 18 bases in between. In germline, CDR1 is SGHTA, CDR2 FQGNSA. CDR3 nucleotide sequence: TGTGCCAGCAGCTTTACCGGGGGAAGTTATTATAGCAATCAGCCCCAGCATTTT. Encoded protein: CASSFTGGSYYSNQPQHF.

The chain joins TRBV5-6 to TRBJ2-3; TRBD1 agrees at 8 bases. Per germline, CDR1 SGHDT and CDR2 YYEEEE. The V segment lost 4 bases and the J segment 6 bases; nucleotides outside the gene matches: 10. The CDR3 has 15 amino acids. The CDR3 sequence: CASSKRTGRMDTQYF. CDR3 in DNA: TGTGCCAGCAGCAAACGGACAGGGCGGATGGATACGCAGTATTTT.

The gene calls are TRBV6-6 and TRBJ1-5; 10 bases are shared with TRBD1. This CDR3 is 15 amino acids long. The junction had 5 bases not matched to a gene; V was cut back by 6 bases and J by 3 bases. Germline V gene data show CDR1 as MNHNY and CDR2 as SVGAGI (reference sequence). In DNA form, the CDR3 reads TGTGCCAGCAGATCGACAGGGGGCTTCAATCAGCCCCAGCATTTT. The encoded protein is CASRSTGGFNQPQHF.

The gene calls are TRBV6-5 and TRBJ2-7; 8 bases are a match to TRBD2. The CDR3 has 14 residues. In germline, CDR1 is MNHEY, CDR2 SVGAGI. V lost 5 bases to trimming and J lost 3 bases; unmatched junction nucleotides: 6. CDR3 sequence (DNA): TGTGCCAGCAGTCCTCCGGGACTAGACTACGAGCAGTACTTC. Translating it yields CASSPPGLDYEQYF.

This clone was observed a few times. The rearrangement links TRBV9 to TRBJ2-7; 9 nucleotides agree with TRBD1. J was trimmed by 4 bases and V by 4 bases; bases with no gene match: 6. The CDR3 spans 14 residues. From germline, CDR1 is SGDLS and CDR2 YYNGEE. The CDR3 sequence: CASSRDRDKYEQYF. The CDR3 DNA sequence: TGTGCCAGCAGCCGGGACAGGGATAAATACGAGCAGTACTTC. The variable domain in full, completed from reference TRBV9 and TRBJ2-7, reads DSGVTQTPKHLITATGQRVTLRCSPRSGDLSVYWYQQSLDQGLQFLIQYYNGEERAKGNILERFSAQQFPDLHSELNLSSLELGDSALYFCASSRDRDKYEQYFGPGTRLTVT.

The V gene is TRBV9, the J gene TRBJ1-2, with TRBD1 identical over 9 bases. V dropped 4 bases and J dropped 2; count of bases not matched to a gene: 3. Germline V lookup: CDR1 SGDLS, CDR2 YYNGEE. The CDR3 loop spans 14 amino acids. For the CDR3, the DNA is TGTGCCAGCAGCCTACAGGGGGCGAACTATGGCTACACCTTC. Amino acids: CASSLQGANYGYTF.

The chain joins TRBV7-9 to TRBJ1-6, with D tentatively TRBD1 (5 bases). V was cut by 3 bases and J by 7 bases, with 16 bases left in between. CDR3 size: 16 residues. Germline assignment: CDR1 SEHNR and CDR2 FQNEAQ (reference sequence). CDR3 sequence reads: CASSLALPGVNSPLHF. The CDR3, as DNA: TGTGCCAGCAGCTTGGCCCTCCCGGGGGTAAATTCACCCCTCCACTTT.

This chain joins TRBV18 and TRBJ2-1; 11 bases agree with TRBD2. The ends lost 3 bases at V and 9 bases at J; junction bases unmatched: 7. The CDR3 length is 15 residues. Germline loops: CDR1 KGHSH, CDR2 LQKENI. The CDR3 region is CASSPTSGIFGEQFF. CDR3 nucleotide sequence: TGTGCCAGCTCACCGACTAGCGGGATTTTCGGTGAGCAGTTCTTC.